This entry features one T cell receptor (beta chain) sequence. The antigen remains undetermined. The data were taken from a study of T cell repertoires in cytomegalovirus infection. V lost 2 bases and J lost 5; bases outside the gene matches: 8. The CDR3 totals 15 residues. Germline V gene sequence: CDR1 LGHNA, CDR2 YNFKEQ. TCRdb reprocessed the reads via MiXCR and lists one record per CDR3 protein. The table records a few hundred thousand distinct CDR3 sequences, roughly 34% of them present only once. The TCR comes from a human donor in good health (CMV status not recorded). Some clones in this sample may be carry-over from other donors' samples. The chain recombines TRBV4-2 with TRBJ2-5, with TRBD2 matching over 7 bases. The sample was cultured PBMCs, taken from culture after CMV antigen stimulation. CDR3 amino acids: CASSQFTGGGETQYF. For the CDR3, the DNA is TGTGCCAGCAGCCAATTTACGGGGGGAGGGGAGACCCAGTACTTC.